The clone carrying this TCR beta chain was detected a few times. The sample originates from a study of blood T cell repertoires in COVID-19. Libraries were prepared by immunoSEQ multiplex PCR; TCRdb keeps only in-frame clonotypes and omits some of them. Here the sample spans some 400,000 clones, approximately 87% being singletons. The germline V gene encodes CDR1 SNHLY and CDR2 FYNNEI. CDR3 length: 14 residues. V trimming: 6 bases; J trimming: 1 base; junction bases outside the gene matches: 4. This chain connects TRBV2 to TRBJ1-1; 8 positions agree with TRBD1. Input material: peripheral blood. The source of this sequence is a woman aged 60-75 years with COVID-19, enrolled during active disease. The DNA of the CDR3 is TGTGCCAGCAGGAGGACAGGGAGGAACACTGAAGCTTTCTTT. Translated, it gives CASRRTGRNTEAFF.